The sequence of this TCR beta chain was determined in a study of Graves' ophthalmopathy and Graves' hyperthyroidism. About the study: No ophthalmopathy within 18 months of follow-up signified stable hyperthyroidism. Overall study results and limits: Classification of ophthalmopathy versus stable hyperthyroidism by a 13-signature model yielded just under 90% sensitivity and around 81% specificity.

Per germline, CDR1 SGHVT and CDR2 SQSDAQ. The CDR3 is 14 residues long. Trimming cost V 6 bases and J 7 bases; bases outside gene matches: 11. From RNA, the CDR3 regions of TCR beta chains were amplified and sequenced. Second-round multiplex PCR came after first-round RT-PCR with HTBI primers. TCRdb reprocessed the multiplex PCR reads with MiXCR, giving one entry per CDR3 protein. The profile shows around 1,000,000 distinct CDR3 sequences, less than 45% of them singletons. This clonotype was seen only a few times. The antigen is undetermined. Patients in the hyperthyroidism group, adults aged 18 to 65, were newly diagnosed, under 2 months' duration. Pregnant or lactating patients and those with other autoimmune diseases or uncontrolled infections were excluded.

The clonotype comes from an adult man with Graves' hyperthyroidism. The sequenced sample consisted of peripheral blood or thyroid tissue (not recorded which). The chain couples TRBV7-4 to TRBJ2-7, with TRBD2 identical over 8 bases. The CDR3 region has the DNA TGTGCCAGCAGTCCGGCCGGGGGGGCGGGGGAGCAGTACTTC. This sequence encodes CASSPAGGAGEQYF.